This T cell receptor (beta chain) was documented in a study of vaccination effects on CD4 cells after COVID-19. Study-level information: Sampling occurred a median 72 days post second dose, range 14 to 241.

Libraries were prepared by immunoSEQ multiplex PCR; TCRdb keeps only in-frame clonotypes and omits some of them. The data show roughly 56,000 clones, around four fifths seen once. The CDR3 contains 13 residues. V dropped 0 bases and J dropped 5 bases, with 8 bases sitting between them. Germline-derived CDR1 and CDR2 are LGHNA and YSLEER. With the ViraFEST assay, the study expanded antigen-specific CD4+ T cells using viral peptide pools, then sequenced them. The culture ran for nine to ten days, and then CD4+ T cells were isolated. Each participant received a vaccine that was either BNT162b2 or mRNA-1273, given as two doses. Nucleocapsid antibody tests were negative, and the vaccine recipients had no prior SARS-CoV-2 infection. Every well housed around 2 million PBMC, which grew in culture alongside about 9 IU/ml IL-2 and about 10 ug/ml peptides. Note on this clone: What it binds is not known.

The rearrangement links TRBV4-3 to TRBJ2-7; D is possibly TRBD1 (6 bases). The source material was CD4+ T cells from PBMCs cultured with HCoV-229E spike peptides, sampled after COVID-19 vaccination. This clonotype originated in a human donor who received a COVID-19 vaccine. The CDR3 sequence: CASSQDPGDEQYV. The CDR3 DNA follows: TGCGCCAGCAGCCAAGATCCAGGGGACGAGCAGTACGTC.